Given below is one T cell receptor beta chain in context. CDR1 is LNHNV, CDR2 YYDKDF, per germline (reference sequence). The V and J ends lost 0 bases and 0 bases respectively, with 11 bases between them. The CDR3 sequence is 16 residues long. The data derive from a study of CD8 T cells in Susac syndrome. Random hexamers primed reverse transcription of about 0.45 to 1 ug RNA. TCRdb independently ran MiXCR on the immunoSEQ multiplex PCR reads; one entry per CDR3 protein. The repertoire consists of about 200,000 distinct CDR3 sequences, with 90% to 95% occurring once and the leading ten covering approximately 0.094%.

The sequencing sample was made of CD4+ T cells from PBMCs. The chain employs TRBV15 and TRBJ1-1; D may be TRBD1 (6 bases). This clonotype was sampled from a human donor in good health. CDR3 nucleotide sequence: TGTGCCACCAGCAGAGATTACAGGGCGATGAACACTGAAGCTTTCTTT. Protein sequence: CATSRDYRAMNTEAFF.